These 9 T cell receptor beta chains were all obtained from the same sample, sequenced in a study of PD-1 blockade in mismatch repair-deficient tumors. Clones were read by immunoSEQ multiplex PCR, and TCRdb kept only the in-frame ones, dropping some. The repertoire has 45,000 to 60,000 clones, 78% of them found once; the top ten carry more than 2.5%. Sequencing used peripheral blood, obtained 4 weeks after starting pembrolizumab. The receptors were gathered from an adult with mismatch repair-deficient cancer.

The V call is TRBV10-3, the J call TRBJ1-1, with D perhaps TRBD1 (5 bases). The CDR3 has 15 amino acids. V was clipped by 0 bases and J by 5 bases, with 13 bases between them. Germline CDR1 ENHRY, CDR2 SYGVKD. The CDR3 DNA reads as TGTGCCATCAGTGAGTCGAGCCCAAAGGGGACTGAAGCTTTCTTT. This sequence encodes CAISESSPKGTEAFF.

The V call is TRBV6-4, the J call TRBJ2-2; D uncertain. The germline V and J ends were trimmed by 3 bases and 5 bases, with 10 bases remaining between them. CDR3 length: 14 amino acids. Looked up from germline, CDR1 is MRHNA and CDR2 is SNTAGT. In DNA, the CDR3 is TGTGCCAGCAGTGAACAGACCTTTACCGGGGAGCTGTTTTTT. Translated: CASSEQTFTGELFF.

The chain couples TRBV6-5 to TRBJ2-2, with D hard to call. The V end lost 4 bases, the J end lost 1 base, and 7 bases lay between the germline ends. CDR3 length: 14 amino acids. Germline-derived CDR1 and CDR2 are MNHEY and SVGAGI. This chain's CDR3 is CASSSDMNTGELFF. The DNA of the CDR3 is TGTGCCAGCAGTTCCGACATGAACACCGGGGAGCTGTTTTTT.

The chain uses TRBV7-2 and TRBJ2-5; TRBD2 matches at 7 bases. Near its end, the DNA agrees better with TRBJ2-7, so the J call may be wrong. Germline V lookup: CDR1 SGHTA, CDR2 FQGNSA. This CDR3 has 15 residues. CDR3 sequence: CASSLGAGTTYEQYF. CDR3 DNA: TGTGCCAGCAGCTTAGGAGCGGGGACGACCTACGAGCAGTACTTC.

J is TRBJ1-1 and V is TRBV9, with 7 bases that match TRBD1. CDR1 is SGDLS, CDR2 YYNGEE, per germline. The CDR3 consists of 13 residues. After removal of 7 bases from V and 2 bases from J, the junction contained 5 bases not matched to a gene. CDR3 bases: TGTGCCAGCCAACAGGGGCTTAACACTGAAGCTTTCTTT. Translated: CASQQGLNTEAFF.

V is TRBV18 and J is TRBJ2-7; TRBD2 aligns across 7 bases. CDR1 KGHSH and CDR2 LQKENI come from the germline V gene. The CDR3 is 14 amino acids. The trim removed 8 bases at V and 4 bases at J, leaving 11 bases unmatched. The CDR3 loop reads CASNPSGGAYEQYF. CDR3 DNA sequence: TGTGCCAGCAACCCTAGCGGCGGGGCTTACGAGCAGTACTTC.

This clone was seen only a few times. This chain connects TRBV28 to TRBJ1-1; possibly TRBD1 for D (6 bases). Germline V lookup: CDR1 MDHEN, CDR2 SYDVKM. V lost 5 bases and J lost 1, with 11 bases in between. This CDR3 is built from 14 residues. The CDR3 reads CASSTPTGNTEAFF. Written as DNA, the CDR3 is TGTGCCAGCAGTACCCCGACAGGGAACACTGAAGCTTTCTTT.

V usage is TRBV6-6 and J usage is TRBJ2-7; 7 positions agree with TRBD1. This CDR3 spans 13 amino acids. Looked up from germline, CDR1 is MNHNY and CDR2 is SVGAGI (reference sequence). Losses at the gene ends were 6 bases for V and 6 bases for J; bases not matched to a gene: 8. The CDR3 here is CASSPTGSGEQYF. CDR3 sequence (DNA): TGTGCCAGCAGCCCGACAGGGTCCGGCGAGCAGTACTTC.

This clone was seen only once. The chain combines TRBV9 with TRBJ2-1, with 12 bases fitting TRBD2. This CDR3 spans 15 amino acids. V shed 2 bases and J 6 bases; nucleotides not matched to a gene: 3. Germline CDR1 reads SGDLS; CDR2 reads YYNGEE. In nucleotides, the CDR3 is TGTGCCAGCAGCGTGGGACTAGCGGGTTTCAATGAGCAGTTCTTC. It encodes CASSVGLAGFNEQFF.